The 15 T cell receptor beta chains below all came from one sample that was sequenced in a study of CD8+ T cells in alopecia areata. Investigators isolated RNA and reverse transcribed it into cDNA to act as the sequencing template. Repertoires were generated with immunoSEQ multiplex PCR, while TCRdb's copy carries only in-frame clones and drops some. The data show about 150,000 clones, around 87% seen once. The input for sequencing was CD8+ T cells sorted from blood, taken at week 0. The receptors here all came from a human donor with alopecia areata.

The chain has TRBV7-9 and TRBJ2-1; 8 bases map to TRBD2. There are 16 residues in the CDR3. Germline lookup yields CDR1 SEHNR and CDR2 FQNEAQ (reference sequence). The J segment lost 4 bases and the V segment lost 1 base, leaving 6 bases of the junction unmatched. For the CDR3, the DNA is TGTGCCAGCAGCTTAGATCCGGGAGGGCCGTACAATGAGCAGTTCTTC. It yields the protein CASSLDPGGPYNEQFF.

The chain recombines TRBV6-1 with TRBJ1-5; D is possibly TRBD1 (5 bases). Trimming left V 3 bases short and J 2 bases short, with 11 bases between. Looked up from germline, CDR1 is MNHNS and CDR2 is SASEGT. CDR3 size: 15 residues. CDR3 DNA sequence: TGTGCCAGCAGTGACAGGGTTTTCGGCAATCAGCCCCAGCATTTT. It is translated as CASSDRVFGNQPQHF.

V is TRBV9 and J is TRBJ2-3, with 9 bases lining up with TRBD2. The CDR3 length is 16 residues. The germline V gene has CDR1 SGDLS and CDR2 YYNGEE. The ends lost 3 bases at V and 0 bases at J; junction bases unmatched: 5. DNA for the CDR3: TGTGCCAGCAGCGAGGGCAGCGGGGGGAGCACAGATACGCAGTATTTT. This encodes CASSEGSGGSTDTQYF.

The chain has TRBV7-4 and TRBJ1-4; D remains unclear. The CDR3 length is 17 residues. V was pared by 6 bases and J by 0 bases, with 17 bases between. The V gene's germline CDR1 is SGHVT and CDR2 SQSDAQ. CDR3 sequence reads: CASRHRTLIATNEKLFF. In nucleotides, the CDR3 is TGTGCCAGCAGGCATAGGACGTTGATTGCAACTAATGAAAAACTGTTTTTT.

The chain carries TRBV27 and TRBJ1-5, with D uncertain. CDR3 length: 15 residues. CDR1 MNHEY and CDR2 SMNVEV come from the germline V gene (reference sequence). Deletions cut 3 bases from V and 0 bases from J, with 9 bases between. The CDR3 DNA sequence: TGTGCCAGCAGTTTGACAAAATATAGCAATCAGCCCCAGCATTTT. This codes for CASSLTKYSNQPQHF.

The chain is built from TRBV6-6 and TRBJ1-2; D remains ambiguous. Trimming cost V 6 bases and J 5 bases, with 7 bases left between them. CDR3 length: 11 amino acids. Germline CDR1 reads MNHNY; CDR2 reads SVGAGI (reference sequence). The CDR3 sequence is CASRDTYGYTF. The CDR3 DNA follows: TGTGCCAGCAGGGATACGTATGGCTACACCTTC.

The chain combines TRBV6-5 with TRBJ2-1; D might be TRBD2 (6 bases). Trimming stripped 0 bases from V and 9 bases from J, with 12 bases between. This CDR3 contains 14 residues. CDR1 and CDR2 (germline): MNHEY, SVGAGI. CDR3: CASSYSAGGTEQFF. The DNA of the CDR3 is TGTGCCAGCAGTTACTCGGCTGGAGGGACTGAGCAGTTCTTC.

In DNA, the CDR3 is TGTGCCAGCAGCCCTATGGGAGTTTACACCGGGGAGCTGTTTTTT. Protein product: CASSPMGVYTGELFF. This rearrangement joins TRBV7-6 to TRBJ2-2; D might be TRBD2 (5 bases). Germline values: CDR1 SGHVS, CDR2 FNYEAQ. The CDR3 spans 15 residues. V dropped 5 bases and J dropped 3 bases, with 13 bases sitting between them.

The V gene is TRBV5-1, the J gene TRBJ2-1; no clear D gene. Germline V gives CDR1 SGHRS, CDR2 YFSETQ. V was trimmed by 1 base and J by 6 bases, leaving 11 bases between them. The CDR3 runs 14 residues. CDR3 region: CASSLRSVSNEQFF. The CDR3 nucleotides are TGCGCCAGCAGCTTGCGGTCGGTGAGCAATGAGCAGTTCTTC.

The rearrangement links TRBV6-5 to TRBJ1-1; TRBD1 matches 8 bases. The CDR3 is made up of 15 amino acids. J was trimmed by 6 bases and V by 4 bases; bases with no gene match: 10. Per germline, CDR1 MNHEY and CDR2 SVGAGI. The CDR3 DNA reads as TGTGCCAGCAGTTTCCTCACAGGGGGGAGCCCTGAAGCTTTCTTT. Protein sequence: CASSFLTGGSPEAFF.

The chain employs TRBV29-1 and TRBJ2-7; no clear D. Germline V lookup: CDR1 SQVTM, CDR2 ANQGSEA. Trimming took off 1 base at V and 7 bases at J, with 8 bases between the two ends. The CDR3 is 11 residues long. As DNA, the CDR3 is TGCAGCGTTGAAGCTGGTGGTGAGCAGTACTTC. As protein: CSVEAGGEQYF.

The V call is TRBV14, the J call TRBJ2-1, with 7 bases matching TRBD2. The CDR3 totals 13 residues. The ends lost 1 base at V and 12 bases at J; junction bases unmatched: 6. The V gene's germline CDR1 is SGHDN and CDR2 FVKESK. The CDR3 region is CASSQVPREGQFF. Here the CDR3 DNA reads TGTGCCAGCAGCCAAGTGCCCAGGGAGGGGCAGTTCTTC.

The chain recombines TRBV6-1 with TRBJ2-7; 7 bases are shared with TRBD2. Trimming removed 6 bases from V and 3 bases from J; junction bases left unmatched: 11. The CDR3 loop spans 15 amino acids. Germline V gives CDR1 MNHNS, CDR2 SASEGT. This CDR3 reads CASREKRGRVYEQYF. CDR3 nucleotides: TGTGCCAGCAGGGAAAAGCGGGGAAGGGTCTACGAGCAGTACTTC.

CDR3 sequence reads: CSVLEWGNEQFF. The CDR3 nucleotides are TGCAGCGTCCTCGAGTGGGGAAATGAGCAGTTCTTC. J is TRBJ2-1 and V is TRBV29-1; D call uncertain. The germline V gene encodes CDR1 SQVTM and CDR2 ANQGSEA. The CDR3 length is 12 residues. Trimming pared 6 bases from V and 7 bases from J, leaving 13 bases between.

The gene calls are TRBV7-9 and TRBJ2-7; D is perhaps TRBD1 (6 bases). This CDR3 is built from 15 residues. V shed 4 bases and J shed 6 bases, with 19 bases lying between them. Germline assignment: CDR1 SEHNR and CDR2 FQNEAQ (reference sequence). The CDR3 coding sequence is TGTGCCAGCAGCTACCCGGACAGAGCCTTGGGCGAGCAGTACTTC. Amino acids: CASSYPDRALGEQYF.